Listed below are T cell receptor beta chains from one sample, sequenced in a study of T cell responses to AZD1222 COVID-19 vaccine. Repertoires were generated with immunoSEQ multiplex PCR, while TCRdb's copy carries only in-frame clones and drops some. The table lists 95,000 or so clones, approximately 88% of them singletons. This specimen was peripheral blood, taken on day 0 of AZD1222 vaccination. The receptors were gathered from an adult in good health. CDR3s include the opening cysteine and the closing phenylalanine or tryptophan. The order of the fields is D gene, V gene, clone size, J gene, CDR3 DNA, CDR3 protein. The D gene is left open where the match is weak. The size field is filled for only some rows; it gives once, few, many or a size class.

>TRBD1|TRBV12-5|NA|TRBJ1-5
TGTGCTAGTGGTTTTGCCGGGACAGGGGTAAGTCAGCCCCAGCATTTT
CASGFAGTGVSQPQHF
>NA|TRBV6-1|NA|TRBJ1-3
TGTGCCAGCAGTGACGACATGGAGGGAAACACCATATATTTT
CASSDDMEGNTIYF
>TRBD2|TRBV7-2|few|TRBJ2-3
TGTGCCAGCAGCCCATGGCGGGGGGGCACAGATACGCAGTATTTT
CASSPWRGGTDTQYF
>NA|TRBV6-6|NA|TRBJ2-7
TGTGCCGCAGGGAACTACGAGCAGTACTTC
CAAGNYEQYF
>NA|TRBV5-1|NA|TRBJ2-5
TGCGCCAGCAAAGGGGGGGGCCAAGAGACCCAGTACTTC
CASKGGGQETQYF
>NA|TRBV29-1|NA|TRBJ2-7
TGCAGCGTCGACTCGGGGTTAGGGGCCGACGAGCAGTACTTC
CSVDSGLGADEQYF
>TRBD1|TRBV18|NA|TRBJ2-5
TGTGCCAGCTCACCGAAGGGACAGCTTCGGACCCAGTACTTC
CASSPKGQLRTQYF
>NA|TRBV2|NA|TRBJ2-5
TGTGCCAGCAGGTCCTACTTCCAAGAGACCCAGTACTTC
CASRSYFQETQYF
>TRBD1|TRBV30|NA|TRBJ1-4
TGTGCCTGGCGAGACAGGGGAGGAGGGGAAAAACTGTTTTTT
CAWRDRGGGEKLFF
>TRBD1|TRBV25-1|NA|TRBJ1-1
TGTGCCAGCAGTGAATATTTCCAGGGGGCGGACACTGAAGCTTTCTTT
CASSEYFQGADTEAFF
>NA|TRBV7-8|once|TRBJ1-1
TGTGCCAGCAGCCCCGGAAGCTACACTGAAGCTTTCTTT
CASSPGSYTEAFF
>NA|TRBV21-1|NA|TRBJ1-6
TGTGCCAGCGCGGGTGGTGGGGCAGGGGGAAATTCACCCCTCCACTTT
CASAGGGAGGNSPLHF
>NA|TRBV9|few|TRBJ2-5
TGTGCCAGCAGCGTAGGGCAAGAGACCCAGTACTTC
CASSVGQETQYF
>TRBD1|TRBV27|once|TRBJ2-3
TGTGCCAGCACCCGGACAGGGGGAGGAGATACGCAGTATTTT
CASTRTGGGDTQYF
>TRBD1|TRBV5-1|NA|TRBJ2-7
TGCGCCAGCAGCTTCTCCGGGACAGGGTCCTACGAGCAGTACTTC
CASSFSGTGSYEQYF
>NA|TRBV28|NA|TRBJ1-1
TGTGCCAGCAGGTCTGAAGGGTATCCGAACACTGAAGCTTTCTTT
CASRSEGYPNTEAFF
>NA|TRBV28|NA|TRBJ1-5
TGTGCCAGCAGTTTTAGAGGGGAACAGCCCCAGCATTTT
CASSFRGEQPQHF
>NA|TRBV28|NA|TRBJ1-2
TGTGCCAGCAGTTTACAACCGGGACCAGCTATCGGGTACACCTTC
CASSLQPGPAIGYTF
>NA|TRBV10-3|once|TRBJ1-2
TGTGCCATCAATGGGGGAGCTAACTATGGCTACACCTTC
CAINGGANYGYTF
>NA|TRBV28|NA|TRBJ1-5
TGTGCCAGCAGCCCTTACAGATATAGCAATCAGCCCCAGCATTTT
CASSPYRYSNQPQHF
>NA|TRBV3-1/TRBV3-2|once|TRBJ1-4
TGTGCCAGCACCCCAAAAGAAAAACTGTTTTTT
CASTPKEKLFF
>TRBD1|TRBV24-1|NA|TRBJ2-1
TGTGCCACCAGTGCGTACGACAGGGTCTACAATGAGCAGTTCTTC
CATSAYDRVYNEQFF
>TRBD1|TRBV28|once|TRBJ2-7
TGTGCCGTTGGACAGGGATCCTACGAGCAGTACTTC
CAVGQGSYEQYF
>TRBD2|TRBV5-1|NA|TRBJ2-3
TGCGCCAGCAGCTTGTGGGCTAGCGGTGGCACAGATACGCAGTATTTT
CASSLWASGGTDTQYF
>NA|TRBV28|NA|TRBJ1-5
TGTGCCAGCAGGGGGTCAGATCAGCCCCAGCATTTT
CASRGSDQPQHF
>TRBD2|TRBV6-1|NA|TRBJ2-1
TGTGCCAGCAGTGAAGAAGGGCGACTAGCGGGGAAAACGACCTCCTACAATGAGCAGTTCTTC
CASSEEGRLAGKTTSYNEQFF
>TRBD1|TRBV16|NA|TRBJ1-1
TGTGCCAGCAGCCAATCGCAGGGGGGACGGGCTTTCTTT
CASSQSQGGRAFF
>TRBD1|TRBV3-1/TRBV3-2|NA|TRBJ1-1
TGTGCCAGCAGCCATAATATCGGACAGGGTGAAGCTTTCTTT
CASSHNIGQGEAFF
>NA|TRBV6-5|NA|TRBJ1-6
TGTGCCAGCAGCCCCAGTGGGAGAGGGGACTCACCCCTCCACTTT
CASSPSGRGDSPLHF
>NA|TRBV30|NA|TRBJ2-3
TGTGCCTGGAGCCAGGGAAGCACAGATACGCAGTATTTT
CAWSQGSTDTQYF
>TRBD2|TRBV6-5|few|TRBJ2-5
TGTGCCAGCACCCGACTAGCGGGGGGCGGGGAGACCCAGTACTTC
CASTRLAGGGETQYF
>TRBD1|TRBV29-1|NA|TRBJ1-2
TGCAGCGTTCTGCCCGGACAGGGCGCGCGGTACGGCTACACCTTC
CSVLPGQGARYGYTF
>TRBD1|TRBV19|NA|TRBJ1-1
TGTGCCAGTAGTCCTACAGGGGGGTACGGGAACACTGAAGCTTTCTTT
CASSPTGGYGNTEAFF
>TRBD1|TRBV19|NA|TRBJ2-7
TGTGCCAGTAGTTTCCCCGTGGGGACAGGGCGCTACGAGCAGTACTTC
CASSFPVGTGRYEQYF
>NA|TRBV7-2|NA|TRBJ2-3
TGTGCCAGCAGCTTACGACAGCCCACAGATACGCAGTATTTT
CASSLRQPTDTQYF
>NA|TRBV7-6|NA|TRBJ2-2
TGTGCCAGCAGCTTAGGCGGGAAGAACACCGGGGAGCTGTTTTTT
CASSLGGKNTGELFF
>NA|TRBV9|NA|TRBJ1-1
TGTGCCAGCAGCGCCGGGGCGAACACTGAAGCTTTCTTT
CASSAGANTEAFF
>NA|TRBV10-1|NA|TRBJ1-6
TGCGCCAGCAGACGGGACGCTAATTCACCCCTCCACTTT
CASRRDANSPLHF
>NA|TRBV7-2|NA|TRBJ2-1
TGTGCCAGCAGCTCGGGGAGATACAATGAGCAGTTCTTC
CASSSGRYNEQFF
>TRBD1|TRBV29-1|NA|TRBJ2-1
TGCAGCGCGGGACAGGGTATGTCCAATGAGCAGTTCTTC
CSAGQGMSNEQFF
>NA|TRBV10-3|NA|TRBJ1-2
TGTGCCATCAGTGAGTCAAGCGGGCAAGTTTATGGCTACACCTTC
CAISESSGQVYGYTF
>NA|TRBV2|NA|TRBJ1-5
TGTGCCAGCAGAGCCTTTCACCTCGACAGAAAGAGCAATCAGCCCCAGCATTTT
CASRAFHLDRKSNQPQHF
>TRBD1|TRBV6-5|once|TRBJ2-7
TGTGCCAGCAGTTACAATTCACAGGGGGGATACGAGCAGTACTTC
CASSYNSQGGYEQYF
>NA|TRBV9|NA|TRBJ2-2
TGTGCCAGCAGCGCCTACAGTACCGGGGAGCTGTTTTTT
CASSAYSTGELFF
>NA|TRBV9|once|TRBJ1-1
TGTGCCAGCAGCGTAGATGGGGGGTCCAGGACTGAAGCTTTCTTT
CASSVDGGSRTEAFF
>TRBD2|TRBV12-5|NA|TRBJ2-7
TGTGCTAGTGGTTTGGGTTGGACTAGCGGGGGGGATACCTACGAGCAGTACTTC
CASGLGWTSGGDTYEQYF
>NA|TRBV6-5|NA|TRBJ2-7
TGTGCCAGCAGTAAACCGGCCTTCTTCGAGCAGTACTTC
CASSKPAFFEQYF
>TRBD1|TRBV2|NA|TRBJ1-2
TGTGCCAGCAGTCAAATCACCGGGACAGCGAACCTCTATGGCTACACCTTC
CASSQITGTANLYGYTF
>TRBD2|TRBV4-3|NA|TRBJ2-5
TGCGCCAGCAGCCAAGATACCGGGGGGGCAGAAGAGACCCAGTACTTC
CASSQDTGGAEETQYF
>TRBD1|TRBV28|NA|TRBJ1-5
TGTGCCAGCAGTACCACGGACAGGGGAAGTCAGCCCCAGCATTTT
CASSTTDRGSQPQHF
>NA|TRBV7-9|NA|TRBJ2-7
TGTGCCAGCAGCGATATTGATTTCGAGCAGTACTTC
CASSDIDFEQYF
>NA|TRBV5-6|once|TRBJ1-5
TGTGCCAGCACCGTAGGGGGGGGATATCAGCCCCAGCATTTT
CASTVGGGYQPQHF